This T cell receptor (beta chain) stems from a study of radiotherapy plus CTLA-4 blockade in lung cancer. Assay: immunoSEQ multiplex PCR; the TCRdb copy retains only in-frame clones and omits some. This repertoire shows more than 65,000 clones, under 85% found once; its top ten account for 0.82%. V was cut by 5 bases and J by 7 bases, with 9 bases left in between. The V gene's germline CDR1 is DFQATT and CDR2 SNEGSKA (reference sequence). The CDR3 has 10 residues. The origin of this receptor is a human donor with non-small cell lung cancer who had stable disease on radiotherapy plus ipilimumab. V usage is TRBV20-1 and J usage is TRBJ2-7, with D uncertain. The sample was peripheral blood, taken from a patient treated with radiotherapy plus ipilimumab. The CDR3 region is CSAESPEQYF. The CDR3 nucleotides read TGCAGTGCTGAGTCGCCGGAGCAGTACTTC.